This passage covers 18 T cell receptor beta chains from one sample sequenced in a study of blood T cell repertoires in COVID-19. TCRdb keeps only in-frame clones here, not all; method: immunoSEQ multiplex PCR. In the table there are approximately 130,000 clones, around 87% of which are singletons. Sequencing input: peripheral blood. These receptors were obtained from a woman aged 45-60 years who had recovered from COVID-19.

This clone was seen only a few times. The chain joins TRBV4-1 to TRBJ2-1, with D perhaps matching TRBD2 (6 bases). This CDR3 spans 15 amino acids. CDR1 MGHRA and CDR2 YSYEKL come from the germline V gene. V was trimmed by 4 bases and J by 5 bases, leaving 15 bases between them. CDR3 DNA sequence: TGCGCCAGCAGCCCTCGGGACTTCCCCGACAATGAGCAGTTCTTC. Protein: CASSPRDFPDNEQFF.

The chain joins TRBV19 to TRBJ2-7; tentatively, D is TRBD1 (7 bases). The CDR3 runs to 13 residues. Germline assignment: CDR1 LNHDA and CDR2 SQIVND (reference sequence). The germline V and J ends were trimmed by 9 bases and 4 bases, with 16 bases remaining between them. CDR3 loop: CASTRGAGYEQYF. DNA of the CDR3: TGTGCCAGCACCAGGGGGGCGGGGTACGAGCAGTACTTC. The variable domain in full, with the rest retrieved from reference TRBV19 and TRBJ2-7, is DGGITQSPKYLFRKEGQNVTLSCEQNLNHDAMYWYRQDPGQGLRLIYYSQIVNDFQKGDIAEGYSVSREKKESFPLTVTSAQKNPTAFYLCASTRGAGYEQYFGPGTRLTVT.

The rearrangement joins TRBV18 to TRBJ2-4; 9 bases line up with TRBD1. V dropped 5 bases and J dropped 3; count of bases not matched to a gene: 5. Germline V gives CDR1 KGHSH, CDR2 LQKENI. The CDR3 runs to 15 residues. The CDR3 sequence is CASSDRDRVKNIQYF. The CDR3 DNA follows: TGTGCCAGCTCAGACCGGGACAGGGTCAAAAACATTCAGTACTTC.

The V gene is TRBV30, the J gene TRBJ2-3, with D maybe TRBD2 (6 bases). V was shortened by 2 bases and J by 6 bases, with 6 bases between the two germline ends. CDR3 length: 11 residues. Germline V gene lookup returns CDR1 GTSNPN and CDR2 SVGIG (reference sequence). In nucleotides, the CDR3 is TGTGCCTGGAGTAGCGGGGATACGCAGTATTTT. This sequence encodes CAWSSGDTQYF.

This clone was detected once. The rearrangement uses TRBV12-5 and TRBJ2-3; D is ambiguous. Per the germline V gene, CDR1 is LGHNT and CDR2 is FRNRAP. This CDR3 comprises 14 residues. V was shortened by 5 bases and J by 1 base, with 10 bases between the two germline ends. CDR3 protein: CASGPGWGTDTQYF. Written as DNA, the CDR3 is TGTGCTAGTGGTCCGGGTTGGGGCACAGATACGCAGTATTTT. Using reference TRBV12-5 and TRBJ2-3 for the parts outside the CDR3, the full variable domain is DARVTQTPRHKVTEMGQEVTMRCQPILGHNTVFWYRQTMMQGLELLAYFRNRAPLDDSGMPKDRFSAEMPDATLATLKIQPSEPRDSAVYFCASGPGWGTDTQYFGPGTRLTVL.

This chain joins TRBV3-1 (or the pseudogene TRBV3-2) and TRBJ1-4, with TRBD1 matching over 8 bases. CDR1 and CDR2 (germline): LGHDT, YNNKEL (reference sequence). Germline trimming cut 2 bases from V and 4 bases from J; bases unmatched to any gene: 12. The CDR3 is made up of 18 amino acids. The CDR3: CASSQPRTGTGFNEKLFF. Written as DNA, the CDR3 is TGTGCCAGCAGCCAACCTAGAACCGGGACAGGCTTTAATGAAAAACTGTTTTTT.

The V call is TRBV5-4, the J call TRBJ1-6; D is undetermined. Trimming cost V 0 bases and J 14 bases, with 9 bases left between them. The length of the CDR3 is 12 residues. CDR1 is SGHNT, CDR2 YYREEE, per germline (reference sequence). CDR3 bases: TGTGCCAGCAGCTTGGACGGCGGGGCCCTCCACTTT. Its translation is CASSLDGGALHF. Full variable domain (missing parts from reference TRBV5-4 and TRBJ1-6): ETGVTQSPTHLIKTRGQQVTLRCSSQSGHNTVSWYQQALGQGPQFIFQYYREEENGRGNFPPRFSGLQFPNYSSELNVNALELDDSALYLCASSLDGGALHFGNGTRLTVT.

The genes are TRBV10-2 and TRBJ2-1, with D possibly TRBD1 on 6 matching bases. The CDR3 totals 12 residues. Trimming removed 6 bases from V and 9 bases from J, with 12 bases in between. The V gene's germline CDR1 is WSHSY and CDR2 SAAADI. The CDR3 sequence: CASRQGNAEQFF. The CDR3 DNA reads as TGCGCCAGCAGACAGGGTAACGCTGAGCAGTTCTTC.

This chain links TRBV24-1 with TRBJ2-1, with D hard to call. Trimming shortened V by 3 bases and J by 0 bases, and 14 bases separated the two germline ends. The CDR3 has 17 amino acids. Germline V lookup: CDR1 KGHDR, CDR2 SFDVKD. In nucleotides, the CDR3 is TGTGCCACCAGTGATATCCCACCCCGGTCCTCCTACAATGAGCAGTTCTTC. It yields the protein CATSDIPPRSSYNEQFF.

The table lists this clone with a count of one. V usage is TRBV2 and J usage is TRBJ1-5, with TRBD1 matching 7 bases. After removal of 5 bases from V and 4 bases from J, the junction contained 5 bases not matched to a gene. Germline V gene data show CDR1 as SNHLY and CDR2 as FYNNEI. This CDR3 comprises 14 residues. The chain's CDR3 is CASSRLTGNQPQHF. CDR3 sequence (DNA): TGTGCCAGCAGTCGCCTGACAGGGAATCAGCCCCAGCATTTT.

This chain connects TRBV5-1 to TRBJ1-5; a possible D gene is TRBD1 (5 bases). Germline loops: CDR1 SGHRS, CDR2 YFSETQ. The CDR3 has 15 residues. V was pared by 1 base and J by 0 bases, with 8 bases between. CDR3 protein: CASSLMGGSNQPQHF. CDR3 bases: TGCGCCAGCAGCTTGATGGGGGGTAGCAATCAGCCCCAGCATTTT.

J is TRBJ1-6 and V is TRBV5-5, with 10 positions matching TRBD1. Germline lookup yields CDR1 SGHKS and CDR2 YYEKEE (reference sequence). This CDR3 is built from 15 residues. V was pared by 6 bases and J by 9 bases, with 9 bases of the junction left unmatched. The CDR3 DNA is TGTGCCAGCACGCGGACAGGGGGAAGTGGTTCACCCCTCCACTTT. Translation gives CASTRTGGSGSPLHF.

This clone was found a few times. Other DNA sequences of this sample code for an identical CDR3. The chain recombines TRBV12-3 or TRBV12-4 with TRBJ2-7, with D unresolved. Trimming cost V 6 bases and J 3 bases, with 12 bases left between them. CDR3 length equals 13 residues. The chain's CDR3 is CASSRNRGYEQYF. CDR3 coding DNA: TGTGCCAGCAGCCGAAATCGAGGCTACGAGCAGTACTTC.

The chain employs TRBV9 and TRBJ2-3; tentative D call: TRBD2 (7 bases). Trimming took 0 bases from V and 6 from J, leaving 23 bases between them. The CDR3 spans 18 residues. In germline, CDR1 is SGDLS, CDR2 YYNGEE. The CDR3 loop is CASSVEPDVAGAGDTQYF. CDR3 nucleotides: TGTGCCAGCAGCGTAGAACCCGATGTGGCGGGGGCGGGGGATACGCAGTATTTT.

V usage is TRBV21-1 and J usage is TRBJ2-7; the table gives TRBD2 as D, unverified against the DNA. TRBV21-1 is a documented pseudogene. The CDR3 has 18 amino acids. The CDR3 DNA reads TGTGCCAGCAGCAAAGCAGGGAGGTCTAGAGGGAGCTCCTACGAGCAGTACTTC. As protein: CASSKAGRSRGSSYEQYF.

This chain connects TRBV24-1 to TRBJ2-3, with 9 bases matching TRBD2. The CDR3 is 15 amino acids. Germline assignment: CDR1 KGHDR and CDR2 SFDVKD. The V gene end was trimmed by 7 bases and the J gene end by 3 bases; junction bases not matched to a gene: 7. DNA of the CDR3: TGTGCCACCAGCAGGACTAGCGAGAAAACAGATACGCAGTATTTT. Translated, it gives CATSRTSEKTDTQYF.

The chain recombines TRBV27 with TRBJ1-1, with D possibly matching TRBD1 (6 bases). Germline V gene lookup returns CDR1 MNHEY and CDR2 SMNVEV (reference sequence). There are 14 residues in the CDR3. Trimming removed 4 bases from V and 3 bases from J, with 12 bases in between. The CDR3 sequence is CASSSQGLYTEAFF. The CDR3 bases are TGTGCCAGCAGTTCTCAGGGGCTATACACTGAAGCTTTCTTT.

This chain uses TRBV4-2 with TRBJ1-5, with 8 nucleotides matching TRBD1. J was trimmed by 1 base and V by 0 bases; bases with no gene match: 8. This CDR3 spans 18 amino acids. The germline V gene has CDR1 LGHNA and CDR2 YNFKEQ. The CDR3 nucleotides read TGTGCCAGCAGCCAAGAAGTCAGGGGGCGCGGGAGCAATCAGCCCCAGCATTTT. It yields the protein CASSQEVRGRGSNQPQHF.